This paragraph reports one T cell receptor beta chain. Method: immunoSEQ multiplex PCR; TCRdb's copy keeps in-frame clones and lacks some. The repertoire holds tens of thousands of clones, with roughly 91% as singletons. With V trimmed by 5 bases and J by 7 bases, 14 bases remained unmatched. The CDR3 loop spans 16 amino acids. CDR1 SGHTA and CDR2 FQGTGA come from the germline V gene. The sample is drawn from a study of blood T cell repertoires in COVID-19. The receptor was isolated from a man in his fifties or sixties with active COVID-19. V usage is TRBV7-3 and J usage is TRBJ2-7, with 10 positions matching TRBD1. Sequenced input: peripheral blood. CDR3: CASSPTSGTGAVEQYF. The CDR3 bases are TGTGCCAGCAGCCCTACATCCGGGACAGGGGCGGTAGAGCAGTACTTC. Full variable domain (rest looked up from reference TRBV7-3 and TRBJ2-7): GAGVSQTPSNKVTEKGKYVELRCDPISGHTALYWYRQSLGQGPEFLIYFQGTGAADDSGLPNDRFFAVRPEGSVSTLKIQRTERGDSAVYLCASSPTSGTGAVEQYFGPGTRLTVT.